Described below is a single T cell receptor beta chain sequence and its context. Sequenced by immunoSEQ multiplex PCR; TCRdb stores in-frame clones only, minus some. This repertoire shows about 130,000 clones, roughly 87% found once; its top ten account for under 2%. This sample was taken from a study of control samples from healthy donors and cancer patients. Looked up from germline, CDR1 is SQVTM and CDR2 is ANQGSEA. CDR3 length: 13 residues. After removal of 7 bases from V and 3 bases from J, the junction contained 5 bases not matched to a gene. This clonotype originated in a man younger than 35 in good health. The chain joins TRBV29-1 to TRBJ2-1; 8 bases fit TRBD2. Sequencing was performed on blood. The CDR3 DNA reads as TGCAGCGGGTGGCTAGCGGGCTACAATGAGCAGTTCTTC. This encodes CSGWLAGYNEQFF.